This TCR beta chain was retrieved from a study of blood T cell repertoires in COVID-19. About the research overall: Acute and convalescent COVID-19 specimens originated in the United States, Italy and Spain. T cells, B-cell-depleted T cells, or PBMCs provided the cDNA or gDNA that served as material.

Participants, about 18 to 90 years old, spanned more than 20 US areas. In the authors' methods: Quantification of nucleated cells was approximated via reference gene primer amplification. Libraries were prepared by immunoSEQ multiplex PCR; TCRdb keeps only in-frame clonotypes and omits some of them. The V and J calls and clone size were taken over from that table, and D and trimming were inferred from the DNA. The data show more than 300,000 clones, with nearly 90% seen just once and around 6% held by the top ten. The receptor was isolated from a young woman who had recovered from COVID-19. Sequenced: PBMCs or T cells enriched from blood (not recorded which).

CDR3 residues: CASSTDRNTEAFF. CDR3 DNA: TGCGCCAGCAGCACCGACAGAAACACTGAAGCTTTCTTT. The chain recombines TRBV10-1 with TRBJ1-1; weak D call: TRBD1 (5 bases). Trimming removed 6 bases from V and 2 bases from J, with 10 bases in between. Germline V CDR1 and CDR2: WNHNN, SYGVQD (reference sequence). The CDR3 is 13 residues long.